This is a list of T cell receptor beta chains from one sample in a study of blood T cell repertoires in COVID-19. Method: immunoSEQ multiplex PCR; TCRdb's copy keeps in-frame clones and lacks some. Of approximately 61,000 clones in the sample, around 83% were seen once. The sequencing sample was made of peripheral blood. The receptors stem from a man over 45 with COVID-19, enrolled during active disease. Both conserved end residues are part of each CDR3. Each record gives: D gene, clone size, J gene, V gene, CDR3 DNA, CDR3 protein. The D gene is left open where the match is weak. Only part of the rows carry a size: once, few, many, or a class if the clone is expanded.

d_gene: -
abundance: -
j_gene: TRBJ1-3
v_gene: TRBV30
CDR3nt: TGTGCCTGGGGCAGGGACACAGGAAACACCATATATTTT
CDR3aa: CAWGRDTGNTIYF

d_gene: -
abundance: -
j_gene: TRBJ1-6
v_gene: TRBV4-1
CDR3nt: TGCGCCAGCAGCCCAACAGGGTTGGGCTCACCCCTCCACTTT
CDR3aa: CASSPTGLGSPLHF

d_gene: TRBD1
abundance: few
j_gene: TRBJ2-3
v_gene: TRBV3-1/TRBV3-2
CDR3nt: TGTGCCAGCAGCCAGGGACAGGGTTCCACAGATACGCAGTATTTT
CDR3aa: CASSQGQGSTDTQYF

d_gene: TRBD2
abundance: -
j_gene: TRBJ2-5
v_gene: TRBV5-4
CDR3nt: TGTGCCAGCAGCTTGGGAGGGAGGGCCGAGGAGACCCAGTACTTC
CDR3aa: CASSLGGRAEETQYF

d_gene: TRBD2
abundance: many
j_gene: TRBJ2-1
v_gene: TRBV7-7
CDR3nt: TGTGCTAGCAGCCCCTTAGCGGGAGTGAATGGTGAGCAGTTCTTC
CDR3aa: CASSPLAGVNGEQFF

d_gene: -
abundance: -
j_gene: TRBJ1-1
v_gene: TRBV23-1
CDR3nt: TGCGCCAGCATGGGGGCGGGAGGTACAATGAACACTGAAGCTTTCTTT
CDR3aa: CASMGAGGTMNTEAFF

d_gene: -
abundance: -
j_gene: TRBJ1-1
v_gene: TRBV30
CDR3nt: TGTGCCTGGGGGGGGCGAGGAGGGATGAACACTGAAGCTTTCTTT
CDR3aa: CAWGGRGGMNTEAFF

d_gene: -
abundance: -
j_gene: TRBJ1-1
v_gene: TRBV5-1
CDR3nt: TGCGCCAGCAGCTTGGAGGGCAGCGGAATGAACACTGAAGCTTTCTTT
CDR3aa: CASSLEGSGMNTEAFF

d_gene: TRBD2
abundance: -
j_gene: TRBJ2-7
v_gene: TRBV5-1
CDR3nt: TGCGCCAGCAGCTCAACGGGGGGGGACCAATACGAGCAGTACTTC
CDR3aa: CASSSTGGDQYEQYF

d_gene: -
abundance: -
j_gene: TRBJ1-2
v_gene: TRBV7-9
CDR3nt: TGTGCCAGCACCCCCTACCTGACAGTAGGTGGCTACACCTTC
CDR3aa: CASTPYLTVGGYTF

d_gene: -
abundance: -
j_gene: TRBJ1-5
v_gene: TRBV5-5
CDR3nt: TGTGCCAGCAGCTTAGGGGCAAACCAGAGGTATCAGCCCCAGCATTTT
CDR3aa: CASSLGANQRYQPQHF

d_gene: TRBD2
abundance: -
j_gene: TRBJ2-7
v_gene: TRBV20-1
CDR3nt: TGCAGTGCTAGTCCTAGCGGGGGCGCGGGCGACGAGCAGTACTTC
CDR3aa: CSASPSGGAGDEQYF

d_gene: TRBD2
abundance: -
j_gene: TRBJ2-2
v_gene: TRBV7-6
CDR3nt: TGTGCCAGCAGCTTCGGACTAGCGGGACGTGGATACGCCGGGGAGCTGTTTTTT
CDR3aa: CASSFGLAGRGYAGELFF

d_gene: -
abundance: -
j_gene: TRBJ2-7
v_gene: TRBV5-1
CDR3nt: TGCGCCAGCAGCCAGTCAGGGTCCGAGCAGTACTTC
CDR3aa: CASSQSGSEQYF

d_gene: TRBD1
abundance: -
j_gene: TRBJ2-5
v_gene: TRBV5-4
CDR3nt: TGTGCCAGCAGCTCCCCGGGACAGGGGTCGCGCGAGACCCAGTACTTC
CDR3aa: CASSSPGQGSRETQYF

d_gene: -
abundance: -
j_gene: TRBJ2-4
v_gene: TRBV24-1
CDR3nt: TGTGCCACCAGTGGGCCCGCGGTGGAGGAAAACATTCAGTACTTC
CDR3aa: CATSGPAVEENIQYF

d_gene: -
abundance: -
j_gene: TRBJ1-2
v_gene: TRBV9
CDR3nt: TGTGCCAGCAGCCCCCGGCCCCCTACAGGGTCGAACGATGGCTACACCTTC
CDR3aa: CASSPRPPTGSNDGYTF

d_gene: -
abundance: -
j_gene: TRBJ2-2
v_gene: TRBV7-3
CDR3nt: TGTGCCAGCAGCCGGACAACTGCGGACGGGGAGCTGTTTTTT
CDR3aa: CASSRTTADGELFF

d_gene: TRBD2
abundance: -
j_gene: TRBJ2-5
v_gene: TRBV5-4
CDR3nt: TGTGCCAGCAGCCCCGGGGGAGGGGATTTGGAGACCCAGTACTTC
CDR3aa: CASSPGGGDLETQYF

d_gene: -
abundance: -
j_gene: TRBJ2-3
v_gene: TRBV5-1
CDR3nt: TGCGCCAGCAGCTTGACCCGGGCGGGGAATGGTGGAGATACGCAGTATTTT
CDR3aa: CASSLTRAGNGGDTQYF

d_gene: TRBD2
abundance: -
j_gene: TRBJ2-3
v_gene: TRBV28
CDR3nt: TGTGCCAGCAGTTTATGGATAGCGGGAGGCCCAGATACGCAGTATTTT
CDR3aa: CASSLWIAGGPDTQYF

d_gene: TRBD1
abundance: -
j_gene: TRBJ1-2
v_gene: TRBV5-6
CDR3nt: TGTGCCAGCAGCCCCGGGACAGGGGGGCCCTTAAACTATGGCTACACCTTC
CDR3aa: CASSPGTGGPLNYGYTF

d_gene: TRBD1
abundance: -
j_gene: TRBJ1-2
v_gene: TRBV9
CDR3nt: TGTGCCAGCACTCACCCGGACAGGGGAGAGGGCTACACCTTC
CDR3aa: CASTHPDRGEGYTF

d_gene: TRBD2
abundance: -
j_gene: TRBJ2-1
v_gene: TRBV6-4
CDR3nt: TGTGCCAGCAGTGAGTCTAGCGGGAGTGATGAGCAGTTCTTC
CDR3aa: CASSESSGSDEQFF

d_gene: -
abundance: -
j_gene: TRBJ2-7
v_gene: TRBV5-4
CDR3nt: TGTGCCAGCAGCTTGTACGGGGACGAGCAGTACTTC
CDR3aa: CASSLYGDEQYF

d_gene: -
abundance: -
j_gene: TRBJ1-6
v_gene: TRBV25-1
CDR3nt: TGTGCCAGCAGTGAATTCCAGGGCTATAATTCACCCCTCCACTTT
CDR3aa: CASSEFQGYNSPLHF

d_gene: -
abundance: -
j_gene: TRBJ2-1
v_gene: TRBV9
CDR3nt: TGTGCCAGCAGCGCTCCCCCGGCCGGACAGATTCGGCACAATGAGCAGTTCTTC
CDR3aa: CASSAPPAGQIRHNEQFF